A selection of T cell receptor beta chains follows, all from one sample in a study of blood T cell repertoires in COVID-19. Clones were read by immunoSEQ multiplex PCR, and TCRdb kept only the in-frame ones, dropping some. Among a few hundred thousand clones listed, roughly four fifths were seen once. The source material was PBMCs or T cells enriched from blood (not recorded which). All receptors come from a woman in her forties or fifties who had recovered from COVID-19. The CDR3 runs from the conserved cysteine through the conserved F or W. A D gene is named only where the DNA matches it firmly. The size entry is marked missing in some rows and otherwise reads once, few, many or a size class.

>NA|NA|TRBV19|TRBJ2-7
CASKTQGPNYEQYF
TGTGCCAGTAAAACGCAGGGCCCTAACTACGAGCAGTACTTC
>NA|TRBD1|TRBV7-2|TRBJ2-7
CASSLAGQGAYEQYF
TGTGCCAGCAGCTTAGCGGGACAGGGGGCCTACGAGCAGTACTTC
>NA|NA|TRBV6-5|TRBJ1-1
CATPLDVGTEAFF
TGTGCCACCCCTTTAGATGTCGGCACTGAAGCTTTCTTT
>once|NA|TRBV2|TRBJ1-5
CASSEMGGQPQHF
TGTGCCAGCAGTGAGATGGGGGGTCAGCCCCAGCATTTT
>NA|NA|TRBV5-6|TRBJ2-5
CASRAHGEETQYF
TGTGCCAGCAGAGCTCACGGGGAAGAGACCCAGTACTTC
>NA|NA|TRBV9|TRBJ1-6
CASSSRVNNSPLHF
TGTGCCAGCAGCTCCCGAGTAAATAATTCACCCCTCCACTTT
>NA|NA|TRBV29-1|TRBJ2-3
CSVEGERGTQYF
TGCAGCGTCGAAGGGGAGCGAGGTACGCAGTATTTT
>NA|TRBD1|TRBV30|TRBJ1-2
CAWSWGQGDGYTF
TGTGCCTGGAGTTGGGGACAGGGGGATGGCTACACCTTC
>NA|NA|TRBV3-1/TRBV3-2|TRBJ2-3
CASSQEGNTQYF
TGTGCCAGCAGCCAAGAGGGCAATACGCAGTATTTT
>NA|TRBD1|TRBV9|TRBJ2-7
CASSRDRSYEQYF
TGTGCCAGCAGCCGGGACAGATCCTACGAGCAGTACTTC
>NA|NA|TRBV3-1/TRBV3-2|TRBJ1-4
CASSQGRRSLVFF
TGTGCCAGCAGCCAAGGGCGGAGATCCTTGGTGTTTTTT
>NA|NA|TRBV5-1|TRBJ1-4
CASSLRGNEKLFF
TGCGCCAGCAGCTTACGGGGTAATGAAAAACTGTTTTTT
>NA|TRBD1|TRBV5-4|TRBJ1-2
CASLDRANYGYTF
TGTGCCAGTTTGGACAGGGCGAACTATGGCTACACCTTC
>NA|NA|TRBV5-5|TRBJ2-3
CASSLATDTQYF
TGTGCCAGCAGCTTGGCTACAGATACGCAGTATTTT
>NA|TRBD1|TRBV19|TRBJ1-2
CASRPDRVLAGYTF
TGTGCCAGTAGGCCGGACAGGGTGCTGGCTGGCTACACCTTC
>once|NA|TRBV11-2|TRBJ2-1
CASSSPLTGFTDNEQFF
TGTGCCAGCAGCTCCCCCCTAACAGGGTTTACGGACAATGAGCAGTTCTTC
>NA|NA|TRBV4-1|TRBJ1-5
CASSRTADQPQHF
TGCGCCAGCAGTCGGACAGCCGATCAGCCCCAGCATTTT